These 9 T cell receptor beta chains were sequenced from one sample in a study of T cells after yellow fever vaccination. MiXCR was run by TCRdb on the 5' RACE reads, yielding one entry per CDR3 protein. The sample holds roughly 49,000 distinct CDR3 sequences, about 7.4% seen once. This specimen was CD8+ T cells sorted from PBMCs, taken less than 16 days after the first yellow fever vaccination. The receptors originated from a man younger than 35 who received the YFV17D yellow fever vaccine.

This clonotype was recorded many times. The rearrangement uses TRBV27 and TRBJ1-1; D gene uncertain. The CDR3 loop spans 13 amino acids. Germline values: CDR1 MNHEY, CDR2 SMNVEV (reference sequence). Trimming stripped 2 bases from V and 7 bases from J, with 11 bases between. CDR3 sequence reads: CASSLRGYHEAFF. CDR3 nucleotides: TGTGCCAGCAGTTTACGGGGTTACCATGAAGCTTTCTTT.

This clonotype was seen at least ten times. The gene calls are TRBV5-6 and TRBJ2-7; the D is unclear. This CDR3 has 12 amino acids. Germline CDR1 SGHDT, CDR2 YYEEEE. The DNA for the CDR3 is TGTGCCAGCAGGATAATCGGGCCCTCCCCACCCGTC. The encoded protein is CASRIIGPSPPV.

This clonotype came up many times. The chain recombines TRBV3-1 with TRBJ2-3, with 9 nucleotides matching TRBD2. In germline, CDR1 is LGHDT, CDR2 YNNKEL (reference sequence). V trimming: 2 bases; J trimming: 2 bases; junction bases outside the gene matches: 5. The CDR3 is 16 residues long. The CDR3: CASSQRLAEITDTQYF. The DNA of the CDR3 is TGTGCCAGCAGCCAACGACTAGCGGAAATCACAGATACGCAGTATTTT.

This clonotype occurred many times. CDR3 region: CAWDLAGGGVDTQYF. In nucleotides, the CDR3 is TGTGCCTGGGATCTAGCGGGGGGCGGCGTAGATACGCAGTATTTT. This chain joins TRBV30 and TRBJ2-3; 11 positions agree with TRBD2. Germline V gene lookup returns CDR1 GTSNPN and CDR2 SVGIG (reference sequence). V shed 5 bases and J 5 bases; nucleotides not matched to a gene: 9. The CDR3 length is 15 residues.

This clonotype has ten or more counts. CDR3 bases: TGTGCCAGCAGCTCCGGCGGCAGGTCCTACAATGAGCAGTTCTTC. This codes for CASSSGGRSYNEQFF. The chain joins TRBV7-3 to TRBJ2-1; D gene unclear. The CDR3 length is 15 residues. The germline V gene has CDR1 SGHTA and CDR2 FQGTGA. Trimming took 4 bases from V and 1 from J, leaving 11 bases between them. Together with reference TRBV7-3 and TRBJ2-1, the CDR3 gives the full variable domain: GAGVSQTPSNKVTEKGKYVELRCDPISGHTALYWYRQSLGQGPEFLIYFQGTGAADDSGLPNDRFFAVRPEGSVSTLKIQRTERGDSAVYLCASSSGGRSYNEQFFGPGTRLTVL.

This clonotype was seen many times. The chain employs TRBV5-6 and TRBJ2-7; 11 positions match TRBD2. The CDR3 is 17 residues long. Trimming at V came to 6 bases and at J to 7 bases, leaving 18 bases not matched to a gene. The V gene's germline CDR1 is SGHDT and CDR2 YYEEEE. CDR3 residues: CASISFGTSGNTGEQYV. In DNA form, the CDR3 reads TGTGCCAGCATCTCCTTCGGGACTAGCGGAAACACGGGAGAGCAGTACGTC.

The sample holds many counts of this clonotype. The CDR3: CASSYRDSYEQYF. The CDR3 DNA reads TGTGCCAGCAGTTACCGGGACTCCTACGAGCAGTACTTC. The V and J genes are TRBV6-6 and TRBJ2-7; TRBD2 is a possible D gene (5 bases). V lost 2 bases, J lost 0 bases, and 5 bases lay in between. Germline V gene sequence: CDR1 MNHNY, CDR2 SVGAGI (reference sequence). The CDR3 contains 13 residues.

This clonotype showed up many times. The chain couples TRBV14 to TRBJ2-3, with D possibly matching TRBD2 (6 bases). The CDR3 has 13 residues. Germline assignment: CDR1 SGHDN and CDR2 FVKESK. Trimming shortened V by 0 bases and J by 6 bases, and 7 bases separated the two germline ends. CDR3 residues: CASSQELADTQYF. Written as DNA, the CDR3 is TGTGCCAGCAGCCAAGAGCTAGCGGATACGCAGTATTTT.

The gene calls are TRBV7-2 and TRBJ2-1; no definite D call. The CDR3 loop spans 14 amino acids. Germline lookup yields CDR1 SGHTA and CDR2 FQGNSA. V gave up 3 bases and J gave up 0 bases, with 6 bases separating them. As DNA, the CDR3 is TGTGCCAGCAGCTTTTCGAGCTCCTACAATGAGCAGTTCTTC. This gives the protein CASSFSSSYNEQFF.